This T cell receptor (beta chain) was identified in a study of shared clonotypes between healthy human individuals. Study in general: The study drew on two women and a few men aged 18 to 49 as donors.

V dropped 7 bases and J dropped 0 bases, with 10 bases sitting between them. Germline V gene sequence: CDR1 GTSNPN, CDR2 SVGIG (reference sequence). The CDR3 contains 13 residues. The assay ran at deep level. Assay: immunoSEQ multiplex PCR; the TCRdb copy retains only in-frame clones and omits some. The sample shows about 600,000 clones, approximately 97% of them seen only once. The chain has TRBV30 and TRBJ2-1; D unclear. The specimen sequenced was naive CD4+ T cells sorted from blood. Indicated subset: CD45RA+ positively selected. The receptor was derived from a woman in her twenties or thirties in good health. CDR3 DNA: TGTGCCTACACAGAGAGCTCCTACAATGAGCAGTTCTTC. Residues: CAYTESSYNEQFF.